In its sample, the clone carrying this T cell receptor (beta chain) was seen many times. Amplifying from RNA transcripts, the study obtained TCR beta CDR3 regions. Second-round multiplex PCR followed a first-round RT-PCR using HTBI primers. MiXCR was run by TCRdb on the multiplex PCR reads, yielding one entry per CDR3 protein. The top ten clones hold roughly 11% of a sample with more than 1,000,000 distinct CDR3 sequences, approximately 35% of them seen once. The data were taken from a study of Graves' ophthalmopathy and Graves' hyperthyroidism. With 7 bases removed from V and 1 base from J, the gap between germline ends came to 20 bases. Germline CDR1 and CDR2: LNHDA and SQIVND (reference sequence). CDR3 length: 17 residues.

The clonotype comes from an adult man with Graves' hyperthyroidism. The V gene is TRBV19, the J gene TRBJ1-5, with D possibly being TRBD1 (6 bases). Sequencing was done on a sample of peripheral blood or thyroid tissue (not recorded which). The CDR3 sequence is CASIGGAGTTSNQPQHF. CDR3 in DNA: TGTGCCAGTATAGGAGGCGCCGGGACAACGAGCAATCAGCCCCAGCATTTT.